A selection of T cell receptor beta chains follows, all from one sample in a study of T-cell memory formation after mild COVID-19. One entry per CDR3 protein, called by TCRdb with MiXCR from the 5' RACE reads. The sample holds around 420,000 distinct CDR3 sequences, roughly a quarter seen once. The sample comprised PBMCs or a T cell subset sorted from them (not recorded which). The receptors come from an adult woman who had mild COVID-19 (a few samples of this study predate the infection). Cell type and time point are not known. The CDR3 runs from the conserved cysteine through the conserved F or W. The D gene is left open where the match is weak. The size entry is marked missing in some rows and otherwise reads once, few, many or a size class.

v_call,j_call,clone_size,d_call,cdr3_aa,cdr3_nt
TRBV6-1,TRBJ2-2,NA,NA,CASRRLAANTGELFF,TGTGCCAGCAGACGCCTCGCCGCGAACACCGGGGAGCTGTTTTTT
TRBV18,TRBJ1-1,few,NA,CASSPVRVNTEAFF,TGTGCCAGCTCACCAGTCAGGGTGAACACTGAAGCTTTCTTT
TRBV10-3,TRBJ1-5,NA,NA,CAIKDGNQPQHF,TGTGCCATCAAAGATGGCAATCAGCCCCAGCATTTT
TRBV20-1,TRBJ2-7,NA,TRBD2,CSARTSGPPEQYF,TGCAGTGCACGGACTAGCGGGCCACCCGAGCAGTACTTC
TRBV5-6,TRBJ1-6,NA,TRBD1,CASSGGTVNSPLHF,TGTGCCAGCAGCGGTGGGACAGTTAATTCACCCCTCCACTTT
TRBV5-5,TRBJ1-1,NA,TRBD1,CASSNKTGWVNTEAFF,TGTGCCAGCAGTAATAAGACAGGGTGGGTGAACACTGAAGCTTTCTTT
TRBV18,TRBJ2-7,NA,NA,CASSPTDSFVYEQYF,TGTGCCAGCTCACCAACCGACAGTTTCGTCTACGAGCAGTACTTC
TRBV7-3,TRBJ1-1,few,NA,CASTIGPGNTEAFF,TGTGCCAGCACTATAGGTCCGGGGAACACTGAAGCTTTCTTT
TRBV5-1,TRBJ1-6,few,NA,CASSLVPGTSSYNSPLHF,TGCGCCAGCAGCTTGGTCCCGGGGACGAGCTCCTATAATTCACCCCTCCACTTT
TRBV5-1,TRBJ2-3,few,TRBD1,CASSVTGGLYTQYF,TGCGCCAGCAGCGTTACAGGGGGCTTGTATACGCAGTATTTT
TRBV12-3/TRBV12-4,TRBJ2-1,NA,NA,CASSRDTYNEQFF,TGTGCCAGCAGCCGGGACACCTACAATGAGCAGTTCTTC
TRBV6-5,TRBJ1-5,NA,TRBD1,CASSYGQGEEQPQHF,TGTGCCAGCAGTTACGGACAGGGTGAGGAACAGCCCCAGCATTTT
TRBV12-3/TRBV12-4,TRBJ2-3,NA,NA,CASVPGPTKYF,TGTGCCAGCGTACCGGGACCTACGAAGTATTTT
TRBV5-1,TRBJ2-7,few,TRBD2,CASSWGLAEQYF,TGCGCCAGCAGCTGGGGACTAGCCGAGCAGTACTTC
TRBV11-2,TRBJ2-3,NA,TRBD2,CASSLQAGSTDTQYF,TGTGCCAGCAGCCTCCAAGCGGGGAGCACAGATACGCAGTATTTT
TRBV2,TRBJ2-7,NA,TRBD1,CASSDPGQKYEQYF,TGTGCCAGCAGTGACCCGGGACAGAAGTACGAGCAGTACTTC
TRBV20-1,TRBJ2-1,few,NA,CSASRGASYNEQFF,TGCAGTGCTAGTCGGGGGGCCTCCTACAATGAGCAGTTCTTC
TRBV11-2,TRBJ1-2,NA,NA,CASSPLSGYTF,TGTGCCAGCAGCCCCCTCAGTGGCTACACCTTC
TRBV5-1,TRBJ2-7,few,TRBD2,CASRLAGGSYEQYF,TGCGCCAGCAGATTAGCGGGAGGATCCTACGAGCAGTACTTC
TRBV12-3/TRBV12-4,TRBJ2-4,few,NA,CASTRGVAKNIQYF,TGTGCCAGCACCCGTGGGGTAGCCAAAAACATTCAGTACTTC
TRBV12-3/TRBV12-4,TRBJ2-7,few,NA,CASSDGGTGDEQYF,TGTGCCAGCAGCGACGGAGGGACTGGGGATGAGCAGTACTTC
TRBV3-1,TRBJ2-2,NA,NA,CASSQGKRVTNTGELFF,TGTGCCAGCAGCCAAGGAAAGCGGGTGACGAACACCGGGGAGCTGTTTTTT
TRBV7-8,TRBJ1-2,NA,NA,CASSPRWGNYGYTF,TGTGCCAGCAGCCCCCGGTGGGGAAACTATGGCTACACCTTC
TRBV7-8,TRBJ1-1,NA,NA,CASSSGDREDTEAFF,TGTGCCAGCAGCTCAGGGGACCGCGAGGACACTGAAGCTTTCTTT
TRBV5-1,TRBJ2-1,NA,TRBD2,CASSLGLAGTVRQFF,TGCGCCAGCAGCTTGGGACTAGCGGGAACTGTACGGCAGTTCTTC
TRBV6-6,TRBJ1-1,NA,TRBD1,CASSRTGADTEAFF,TGTGCCAGCAGCCGGACAGGGGCTGACACTGAAGCTTTCTTT
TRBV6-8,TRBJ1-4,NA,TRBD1,CASSYATGDRWSGEKLFF,TGTGCCAGCAGTTACGCCACAGGGGACCGATGGAGTGGTGAAAAACTGTTTTTT
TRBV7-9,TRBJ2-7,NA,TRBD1,CASSRTGGRYEQYF,TGTGCCAGCAGCCGGACAGGGGGCCGCTACGAGCAGTACTTC
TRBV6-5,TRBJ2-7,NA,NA,CASSPQPGFLGDEQYF,TGTGCCAGCAGCCCCCAGCCGGGATTCCTCGGTGACGAGCAGTACTTC
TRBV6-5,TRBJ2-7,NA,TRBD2,CASSYNGGREGQYF,TGTGCCAGCAGTTACAATGGCGGGAGGGAGGGGCAGTACTTC
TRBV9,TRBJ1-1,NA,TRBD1,CASSVGDRGEAFF,TGTGCCAGCAGCGTAGGGGACAGGGGAGAAGCTTTCTTT
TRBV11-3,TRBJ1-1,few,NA,CASSAEYAEAFF,TGTGCCAGCAGCGCCGAATATGCTGAAGCTTTCTTT
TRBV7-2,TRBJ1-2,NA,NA,CASMAGANYGYTF,TGTGCCAGCATGGCAGGGGCTAACTATGGCTACACCTTC
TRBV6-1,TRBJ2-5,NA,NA,CASSEGALNQETQYF,TGTGCCAGCAGTGAAGGCGCACTGAATCAAGAGACCCAGTACTTC
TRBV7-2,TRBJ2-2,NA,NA,CASSPRTVNTGELFF,TGTGCCAGCAGCCCGCGGACGGTGAACACCGGGGAGCTGTTTTTT
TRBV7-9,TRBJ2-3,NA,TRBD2,CASSTSGMTDTQYF,TGTGCCAGCAGTACTAGCGGGATGACAGATACGCAGTATTTT
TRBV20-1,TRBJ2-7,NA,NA,CSATPTDSSYEQYF,TGCAGTGCTACCCCCACGGACAGCTCCTACGAGCAGTACTTC
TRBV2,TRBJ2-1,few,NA,CASRERDSSYNEQFF,TGTGCCAGCCGGGAGCGGGACAGCTCCTACAATGAGCAGTTCTTC
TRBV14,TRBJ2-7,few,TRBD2,CASSRSGRSYEQYF,TGTGCCAGCAGCCGTAGCGGGAGATCCTACGAGCAGTACTTC
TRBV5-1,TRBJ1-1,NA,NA,CASSLIGAQVNTEAFF,TGCGCCAGCAGCTTGATCGGTGCCCAGGTGAACACTGAAGCTTTCTTT
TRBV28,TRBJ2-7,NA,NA,CASIGQAGVEQYF,TGTGCCAGCATTGGACAGGCGGGGGTGGAGCAGTACTTC
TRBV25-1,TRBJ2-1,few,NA,CASSSPIIGTYSYNEQFF,TGTGCCAGCAGTTCTCCGATTATAGGGACATACTCTTACAATGAGCAGTTCTTC
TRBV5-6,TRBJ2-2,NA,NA,CASSLANFDTGELFF,TGTGCCAGCAGCTTGGCCAACTTTGACACCGGGGAGCTGTTTTTT
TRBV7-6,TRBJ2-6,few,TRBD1,CASSLRKGQGASGANVLTF,TGTGCCAGCAGCTTACGTAAGGGACAGGGGGCATCCGGGGCCAACGTCCTGACTTTC
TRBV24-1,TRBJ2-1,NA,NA,CATSDPSSSYNEQFF,TGTGCCACCAGTGACCCGTCTAGCTCCTACAATGAGCAGTTCTTC
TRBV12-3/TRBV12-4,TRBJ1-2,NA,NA,CASRSEFGYTF,TGTGCCAGCAGATCTGAGTTCGGCTACACCTTC
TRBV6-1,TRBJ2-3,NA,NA,CASMKDREGGDTQYF,TGTGCCAGCATGAAGGACAGGGAGGGAGGAGATACGCAGTATTTT
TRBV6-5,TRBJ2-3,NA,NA,CASSSRGRSTDTQYF,TGTGCCAGCAGTTCCAGGGGCCGGAGCACAGATACGCAGTATTTT
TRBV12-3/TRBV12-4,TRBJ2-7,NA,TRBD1,CASRSGGNTYEQYF,TGTGCCAGCAGGTCAGGGGGTAACACCTACGAGCAGTACTTC
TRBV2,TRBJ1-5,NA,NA,CASSEGYQPQHF,TGTGCCAGCAGTGAGGGATATCAGCCCCAGCATTTT
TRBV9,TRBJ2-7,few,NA,CASSVSWGAHEQYF,TGTGCCAGCAGCGTAAGCTGGGGGGCCCACGAGCAGTACTTC